These 10 T cell receptor beta chains were all obtained from the same sample, sequenced in a study of shared clonotypes between healthy human individuals. Naive CD8 cells lacked CD45RO and underwent positive selection for CCR7, leaving out terminally differentiated effector memory CD45RA+ cells. The repertoire was sequenced with immunoSEQ multiplex PCR; TCRdb's copy has only in-frame clones and lacks some. The sample gives about 680,000 clones, about 92% of which show up once; about 24% is in the top ten. The sequenced sample was naive CD8+ T cells sorted from blood. Source of these receptors: a man aged 25 to 40 in good health.

The genes are TRBV9 and TRBJ2-1, with no clear D. The CDR3 loop spans 12 amino acids. Trimming shortened V by 2 bases and J by 6 bases, and 6 bases separated the two germline ends. Germline V gene lookup returns CDR1 SGDLS and CDR2 YYNGEE. The CDR3 sequence: CASSVYGNEQFF. CDR3 sequence (DNA): TGTGCCAGCAGCGTCTACGGCAATGAGCAGTTCTTC.

The chain has TRBV2 and TRBJ2-7; D gene ambiguous. The length of the CDR3 is 15 residues. CDR1 is SNHLY, CDR2 FYNNEI, per germline. The V gene lost 4 bases and the J gene lost 3 bases, with 16 bases spanning the gap. The CDR3 region has the DNA TGTGCCAGCAGTGCCGCGTATAGCCAGCACTACGAGCAGTACTTC. Translating it yields CASSAAYSQHYEQYF.

The chain is built from TRBV27 and TRBJ2-5; D is undetermined. Trimming cost V 3 bases and J 6 bases, with 23 bases left between them. CDR1 MNHEY and CDR2 SMNVEV come from the germline V gene (reference sequence). This CDR3 has 17 residues. The CDR3 DNA is TGTGCCAGCAGTTTTGCTCCCATCGACCCCACGAGAAAGACCCAGTACTTC. Translated, it gives CASSFAPIDPTRKTQYF.

CDR3 nucleotide sequence: TGCGCCAGCGCCCTAGCGGGAGCTACAGATACGCAGTATTTT. This sequence encodes CASALAGATDTQYF. The chain joins TRBV4-3 to TRBJ2-3, with 10 bases lining up with TRBD2. The CDR3 length is 14 residues. J lost 3 bases, V lost 8 bases, and 5 bases had no gene match. The V gene's germline CDR1 is LGHNA and CDR2 YSLEER.

The J gene is TRBJ1-4, the V gene TRBV7-8; D is ambiguous. Germline V gene data show CDR1 as SGHVS and CDR2 as FQNEAQ. The CDR3 extends over 16 amino acids. The V end was cut by 1 base, the J end by 5 bases, with 14 bases between. The CDR3 nucleotides are TGTGCCAGCAGCTTAGGGGTAGATTCACCAAATGAAAAACTGTTTTTT. Protein sequence: CASSLGVDSPNEKLFF.

This chain connects TRBV4-1 to TRBJ2-1; the D gene is possibly TRBD2 (6 bases). V lost 2 bases to trimming and J lost 0 bases, with 14 bases between them. The germline V gene encodes CDR1 MGHRA and CDR2 YSYEKL. The CDR3 extends over 17 amino acids. This chain's CDR3 is CASSQFGGSTSYNEQFF. CDR3 DNA sequence: TGCGCCAGCAGCCAATTTGGGGGGTCCACCTCCTACAATGAGCAGTTCTTC.

This chain links TRBV6-1 with TRBJ2-1; D is ambiguous. Germline CDR1 is MNHNS and CDR2 is SASEGT. The germline V and J ends were trimmed by 2 bases and 0 bases, with 11 bases remaining between them. This CDR3 spans 16 amino acids. CDR3 nucleotides: TGTGCCAGCAGTGAATTGACCGGAAGCTCCTACAATGAGCAGTTCTTC. This encodes CASSELTGSSYNEQFF.

Only one count was recorded for this clone. The rearrangement uses TRBV19 and TRBJ2-2, with TRBD1 matching over 8 bases. V shed 7 bases, J shed 4 bases, and the junction held 11 bases outside the gene matches. The V gene's germline CDR1 is LNHDA and CDR2 SQIVND (reference sequence). The CDR3 contains 16 residues. CDR3 nucleotides: TGTGCCAGTATAGGGGAACGGACAGGGCCCACCGGGGAGCTGTTTTTT. Protein product: CASIGERTGPTGELFF.

The chain is built from TRBV6-1 and TRBJ2-5; 12 bases are shared with TRBD2. The CDR3 spans 16 residues. The V gene end was trimmed by 3 bases and the J gene end by 4 bases; junction bases not matched to a gene: 6. The germline CDR1 and CDR2 sequences are MNHNS and SASEGT. The CDR3 protein is CASSDDLGLAGETQYF. The DNA of the CDR3 is TGTGCCAGCAGTGATGACTTGGGACTAGCGGGAGAGACCCAGTACTTC.

The rearrangement uses TRBV11-2 and TRBJ2-1, with a weak D call TRBD2 (5 bases). Germline CDR1 is SGHAT and CDR2 is FQNNGV. V was cut by 4 bases and J by 5 bases, with 15 bases left in between. This CDR3 region has 15 residues. The CDR3, as DNA: TGTGCCAGCAGCTCGTTACTCGGGATCCACAATGAGCAGTTCTTC. This translates into CASSSLLGIHNEQFF.